The 20 T cell receptor beta chains listed next were all sequenced from one sample in a study of blood T cell repertoires in COVID-19. TCRdb's copy holds only in-frame clones and misses some; the assay was immunoSEQ multiplex PCR. The sample shows approximately 200,000 clones, 85% of them seen only once. Sequencing was done on a sample of peripheral blood. These receptors were taken from a man over 45 who had recovered from COVID-19.

The rearrangement uses TRBV7-8 and TRBJ2-2; TRBD2 is a possible D gene (5 bases). The germline gives CDR1 SGHVS, CDR2 FQNEAQ. Trimming stripped 6 bases from V and 4 bases from J, with 15 bases between. CDR3 length: 15 residues. The CDR3, as DNA: TGTGCCAGCAGGAGAGATGCGGGCAGCACCGGGGAGCTGTTTTTT. Its protein product is CASRRDAGSTGELFF.

This clone was found once. The J gene is TRBJ2-7, the V gene TRBV18; 8 nucleotides agree with TRBD1. Per the germline V gene, CDR1 is KGHSH and CDR2 is LQKENI. The CDR3 is 14 residues long. J gave up 0 bases and V 5 bases, and 3 bases lay outside the gene matches. The CDR3 is CASSWDRSSYEQYF. In DNA form, the CDR3 reads TGTGCCAGCTCATGGGACAGGAGCTCCTACGAGCAGTACTTC.

This chain joins TRBV29-1 and TRBJ2-3; 8 nucleotides agree with TRBD1. CDR1 and CDR2 from the germline V gene are SQVTM and ANQGSEA. The CDR3 length is 13 residues. J gave up 4 bases and V 4 bases, and 4 bases lay outside the gene matches. The CDR3 spells CSVAGGSADTQYF. In nucleotides, the CDR3 is TGCAGCGTTGCAGGGGGCAGCGCAGATACGCAGTATTTT.

The chain recombines TRBV2 with TRBJ1-2, with 8 bases aligning to TRBD1. J lost 6 bases, V lost 4 bases, and 7 bases had no gene match. The V gene's germline CDR1 is SNHLY and CDR2 FYNNEI. The CDR3 extends over 14 amino acids. The CDR3 here is CASSVNRGSDGYTF. CDR3 bases: TGTGCCAGCAGTGTGAACAGGGGGTCGGATGGCTACACCTTC.

The chain has TRBV28 and TRBJ1-1; D is undetermined. V was pared by 3 bases and J by 1 base, with 9 bases between. Germline CDR1 is MDHEN and CDR2 is SYDVKM. This CDR3 has 14 residues. CDR3: CASSFLVKNTEAFF. DNA for the CDR3: TGTGCCAGCAGTTTTTTAGTGAAGAACACTGAAGCTTTCTTT.

The CDR3 coding sequence is TGTGCCAGCAGTGAAGATGCGTCTAACTATGGCTACACCTTC. Protein product: CASSEDASNYGYTF. V is TRBV6-1 and J is TRBJ1-2; D is undetermined. This CDR3 is 14 amino acids long. Germline assignment: CDR1 MNHNS and CDR2 SASEGT. Deletions cut 1 base from V and 0 bases from J, with 6 bases between.

This clone appeared once. The chain is built from TRBV12-3 or TRBV12-4 and TRBJ2-1; tentatively, D is TRBD2 (6 bases). This CDR3 is built from 13 residues. The V and J ends lost 4 bases and 6 bases respectively, with 10 bases between them. The CDR3, as DNA: TGTGCCAGCAGTTACCGGGACTTCAATGAGCAGTTCTTC. Encoded protein: CASSYRDFNEQFF.

This sequence joins TRBV10-3 and TRBJ2-3; a weak D match, TRBD2 (7 bases). Looked up from germline, CDR1 is ENHRY and CDR2 is SYGVKD. The CDR3 runs to 14 residues. Trimming cost V 5 bases and J 6 bases, with 15 bases left between them. The CDR3 DNA sequence: TGTGCCATCAGTCCACGGGGGGCGGCGGATACGCAGTATTTT. It codes for CAISPRGAADTQYF.

The rearrangement uses TRBV5-1 and TRBJ2-7; 10 bases align to TRBD2. Germline-derived CDR1 and CDR2 are SGHRS and YFSETQ. This CDR3 has 17 residues. V was pared by 0 bases and J by 2 bases, with 8 bases of the junction left unmatched. This CDR3 reads CASSLVASGGRTYEQYF. The CDR3 nucleotides are TGCGCCAGCAGCTTGGTGGCTAGCGGGGGACGGACCTACGAGCAGTACTTC. Supplemented by reference TRBV5-1 and TRBJ2-7, the full variable domain reads KAGVTQTPRYLIKTRGQQVTLSCSPISGHRSVSWYQQTPGQGLQFLFEYFSETQRNKGNFPGRFSGRQFSNSRSEMNVSTLELGDSALYLCASSLVASGGRTYEQYFGPGTRLTVT.

The gene calls are TRBV5-4 and TRBJ2-3, with a tentative D call TRBD1 (5 bases). Trimming removed 2 bases from V and 4 bases from J, with 14 bases in between. In germline, CDR1 is SGHNT, CDR2 YYREEE (reference sequence). CDR3 length: 15 residues. CDR3 sequence: CASSFSPDRPDTQYF. CDR3 bases: TGTGCCAGCAGCTTTAGCCCCGACAGACCAGATACGCAGTATTTT.

This clone was seen a single time. The chain is built from TRBV28 and TRBJ2-5; 10 bases fit TRBD2. Germline V CDR1 and CDR2: MDHEN, SYDVKM. The CDR3 extends over 16 amino acids. With 4 bases clipped from V and 5 bases from J, the junction kept 10 bases outside the gene matches. Written as DNA, the CDR3 is TGTGCCAGCAGTTACCCAGCGGGAGGGCCGGCGGAGACCCAGTACTTC. It translates to CASSYPAGGPAETQYF.

The chain has TRBV28 and TRBJ2-7; TRBD2 matches at 8 bases. CDR1 MDHEN and CDR2 SYDVKM come from the germline V gene. The CDR3 is 15 amino acids. The ends lost 4 bases at V and 4 bases at J; junction bases unmatched: 9. Written as DNA, the CDR3 is TGTGCCAGCAGTTCGATCATAGCGGGACTATACGAGCAGTACTTC. Encoded protein: CASSSIIAGLYEQYF.

The chain couples TRBV27 to TRBJ2-7, with 10 bases identical to TRBD1. Germline V CDR1 and CDR2: MNHEY, SMNVEV (reference sequence). The CDR3 totals 13 residues. V gave up 10 bases and J gave up 2 bases; unmatched junction bases: 5. The CDR3 DNA follows: TGTGCCACGAGACAGGGGGCAGCCTACGAGCAGTACTTC. Its translation is CATRQGAAYEQYF.

The gene calls are TRBV5-4 and TRBJ2-7; 7 bases map to TRBD2. The J segment lost 6 bases and the V segment lost 0 bases, leaving 12 bases of the junction unmatched. The CDR3 covers 16 residues. Germline lookup yields CDR1 SGHNT and CDR2 YYREEE (reference sequence). CDR3 loop: CASSLGLAAPPREQYF. Here the CDR3 DNA reads TGTGCCAGCAGCTTGGGTCTAGCGGCCCCCCCCCGCGAGCAGTACTTC.

This chain uses TRBV7-6 with TRBJ1-1, with D perhaps matching TRBD1 (6 bases). In germline, CDR1 is SGHVS, CDR2 FNYEAQ. Trimming shortened V by 1 base and J by 4 bases, and 13 bases separated the two germline ends. CDR3 length equals 15 residues. CDR3 region: CASSLERGAGTEAFF. The DNA for the CDR3 is TGTGCCAGCAGCTTAGAGCGGGGGGCAGGCACTGAAGCTTTCTTT.

The CDR3 bases are TGCGCCAGCAGCTTGTTTACCACAGGGAAGGGGTCCACAGATACGCAGTATTTT. Residues: CASSLFTTGKGSTDTQYF. The chain uses TRBV5-1 and TRBJ2-3; D possibly corresponds to TRBD1 (6 bases). The CDR3 contains 18 residues. Looked up from germline, CDR1 is SGHRS and CDR2 is YFSETQ. V lost 1 base and J 2 bases, leaving 20 bases between the germline ends.

The chain links TRBV6-1 to TRBJ2-6, with TRBD2 matching over 11 bases. The CDR3 has 20 amino acids. The junction had 10 bases not matched to a gene; V was cut back by 3 bases and J by 0 bases. The germline gives CDR1 MNHNS, CDR2 SASEGT. Written as DNA, the CDR3 is TGTGCCAGCAGTGATCCTCTAGCGGGAGGATCCATCTCTGGGGCCAACGTCCTGACTTTC. Translation gives CASSDPLAGGSISGANVLTF.

V usage is TRBV11-3 and J usage is TRBJ2-1; 8 nucleotides agree with TRBD1. J lost 4 bases, V lost 5 bases, and 13 bases had no gene match. CDR1 and CDR2 (germline): SGHNT, YENEEA. This CDR3 comprises 17 residues. This CDR3 is CASSQTKGQVGYNEQFF. CDR3 DNA: TGTGCCAGCAGCCAGACCAAGGGACAGGTTGGATACAATGAGCAGTTCTTC.

This chain uses TRBV30 with TRBJ1-2, with 7 bases identical to TRBD1. Looked up from germline, CDR1 is GTSNPN and CDR2 is SVGIG (reference sequence). The CDR3 extends over 15 amino acids. The V and J ends lost 0 bases and 2 bases, in that order; junction bases with no gene match: 6. Here the CDR3 reads CAWSVGAGGNYGYTF. The CDR3 nucleotides read TGTGCCTGGAGTGTTGGGGCAGGGGGAAACTATGGCTACACCTTC.

There are a few counts of this clone. This chain joins TRBV14 and TRBJ1-6; 8 positions agree with TRBD1. Unmatched junction bases numbered 3, after V lost 4 bases and J lost 7 bases. Germline V gives CDR1 SGHDN, CDR2 FVKESK. The CDR3 spans 14 residues. The chain's CDR3 is CASSPQGANSPLHF. DNA for the CDR3: TGTGCCAGCAGCCCTCAGGGGGCGAATTCACCCCTCCACTTT.